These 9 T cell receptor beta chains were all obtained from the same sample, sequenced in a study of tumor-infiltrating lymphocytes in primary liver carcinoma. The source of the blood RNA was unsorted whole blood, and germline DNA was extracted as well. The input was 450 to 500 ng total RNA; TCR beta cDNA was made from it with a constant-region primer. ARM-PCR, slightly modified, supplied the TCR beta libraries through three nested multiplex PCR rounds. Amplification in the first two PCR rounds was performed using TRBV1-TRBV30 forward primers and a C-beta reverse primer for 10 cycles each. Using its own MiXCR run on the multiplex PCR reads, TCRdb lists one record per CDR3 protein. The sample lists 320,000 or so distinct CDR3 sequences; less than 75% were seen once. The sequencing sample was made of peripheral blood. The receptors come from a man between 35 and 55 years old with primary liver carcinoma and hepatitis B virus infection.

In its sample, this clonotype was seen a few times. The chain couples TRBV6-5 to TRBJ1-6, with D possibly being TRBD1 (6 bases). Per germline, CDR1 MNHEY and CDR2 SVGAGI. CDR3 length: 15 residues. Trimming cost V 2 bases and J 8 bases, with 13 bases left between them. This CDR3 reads CASSYSRTVDSPLHF. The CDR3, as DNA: TGTGCCAGCAGTTACAGTAGGACAGTCGATTCACCCCTCCACTTT.

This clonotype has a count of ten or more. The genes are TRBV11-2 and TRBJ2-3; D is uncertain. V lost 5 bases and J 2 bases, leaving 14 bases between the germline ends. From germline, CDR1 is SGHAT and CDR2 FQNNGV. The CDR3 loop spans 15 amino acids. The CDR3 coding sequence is TGTGCCAGCAGCCCATCACTCGGGCACACAGATACGCAGTATTTT. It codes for CASSPSLGHTDTQYF.

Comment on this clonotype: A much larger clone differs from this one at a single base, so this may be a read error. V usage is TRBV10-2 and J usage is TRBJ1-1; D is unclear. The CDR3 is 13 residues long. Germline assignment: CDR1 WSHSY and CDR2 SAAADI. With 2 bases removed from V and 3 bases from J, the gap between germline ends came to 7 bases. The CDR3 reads CASSEGDDTEAFF. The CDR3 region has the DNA TGCGCCAGCAGTGAGGGGGATGACACTGAAGCTTTCTTT.

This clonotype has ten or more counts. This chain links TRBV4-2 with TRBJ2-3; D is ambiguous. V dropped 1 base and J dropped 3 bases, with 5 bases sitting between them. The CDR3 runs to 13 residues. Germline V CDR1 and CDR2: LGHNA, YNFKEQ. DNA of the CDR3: TGTGCCAGCAGCCAAGGGGAAACAGATACGCAGTATTTT. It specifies CASSQGETDTQYF.

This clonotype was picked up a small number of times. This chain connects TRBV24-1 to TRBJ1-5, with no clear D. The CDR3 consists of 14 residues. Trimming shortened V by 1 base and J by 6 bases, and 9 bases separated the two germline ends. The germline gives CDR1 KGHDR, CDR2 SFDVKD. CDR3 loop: CATSDFTAAQPQHF. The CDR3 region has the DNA TGTGCCACCAGTGATTTTACCGCGGCTCAGCCCCAGCATTTT.

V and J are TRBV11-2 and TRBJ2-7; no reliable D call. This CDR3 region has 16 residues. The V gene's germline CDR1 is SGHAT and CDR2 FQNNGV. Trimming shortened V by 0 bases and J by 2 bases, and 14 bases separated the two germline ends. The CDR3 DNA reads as TGTGCCAGCAGCTTAGAGATGGCACCAAAACCCTACGAGCAGTACTTC. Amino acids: CASSLEMAPKPYEQYF.

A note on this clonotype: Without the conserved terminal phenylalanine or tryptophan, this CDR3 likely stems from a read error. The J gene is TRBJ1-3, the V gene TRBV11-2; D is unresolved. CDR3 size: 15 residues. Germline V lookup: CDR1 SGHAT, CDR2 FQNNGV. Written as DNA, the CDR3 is TGTGTCAGCAGTTTTTCCCGGCTTCCTGGAAACACCATATATTTA. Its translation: CVSSFSRLPGNTIYL.

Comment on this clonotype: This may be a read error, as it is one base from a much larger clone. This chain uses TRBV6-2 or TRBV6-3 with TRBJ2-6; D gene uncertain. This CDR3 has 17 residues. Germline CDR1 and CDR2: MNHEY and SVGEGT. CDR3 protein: CASSSLPPTSEANVLTF. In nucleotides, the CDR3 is TGTGCCAGCAGTTCCCTTCCACCGACCTCTGAGGCCAACGTCCTGACTTTC.

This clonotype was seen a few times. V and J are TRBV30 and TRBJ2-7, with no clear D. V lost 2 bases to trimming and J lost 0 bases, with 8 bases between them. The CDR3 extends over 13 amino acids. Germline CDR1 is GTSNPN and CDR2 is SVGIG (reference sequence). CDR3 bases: TGTGCCTGGAGTCTAGGGAACTCCTACGAGCAGTACTTC. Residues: CAWSLGNSYEQYF.